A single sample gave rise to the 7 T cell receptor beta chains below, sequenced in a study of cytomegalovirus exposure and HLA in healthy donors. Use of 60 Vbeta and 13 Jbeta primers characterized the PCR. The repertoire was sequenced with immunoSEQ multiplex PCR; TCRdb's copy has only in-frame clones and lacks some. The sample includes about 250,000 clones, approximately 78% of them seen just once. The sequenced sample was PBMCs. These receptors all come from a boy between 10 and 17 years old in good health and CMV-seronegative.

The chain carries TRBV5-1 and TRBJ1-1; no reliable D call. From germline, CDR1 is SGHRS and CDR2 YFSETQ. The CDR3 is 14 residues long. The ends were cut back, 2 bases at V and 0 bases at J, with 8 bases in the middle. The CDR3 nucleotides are TGCGCCAGCAGCTTAAGCCCCGTGAACACTGAAGCTTTCTTT. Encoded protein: CASSLSPVNTEAFF. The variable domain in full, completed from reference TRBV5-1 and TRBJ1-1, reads KAGVTQTPRYLIKTRGQQVTLSCSPISGHRSVSWYQQTPGQGLQFLFEYFSETQRNKGNFPGRFSGRQFSNSRSEMNVSTLELGDSALYLCASSLSPVNTEAFFGQGTRLTVV.

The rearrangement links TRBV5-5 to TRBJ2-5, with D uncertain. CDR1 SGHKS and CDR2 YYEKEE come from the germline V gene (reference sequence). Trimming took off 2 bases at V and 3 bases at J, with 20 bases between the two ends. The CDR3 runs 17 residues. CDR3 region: CASSFPWSGLREETQYF. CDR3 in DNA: TGTGCCAGCAGCTTTCCGTGGAGTGGCCTTCGGGAAGAGACCCAGTACTTC.

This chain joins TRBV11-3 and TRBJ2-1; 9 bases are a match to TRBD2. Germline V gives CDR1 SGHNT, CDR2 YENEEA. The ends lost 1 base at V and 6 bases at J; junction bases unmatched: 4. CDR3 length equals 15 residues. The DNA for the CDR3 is TGTGCCAGCAGCTTAGTCGGCGGGAGGGGCAATGAGCAGTTCTTC. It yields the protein CASSLVGGRGNEQFF.

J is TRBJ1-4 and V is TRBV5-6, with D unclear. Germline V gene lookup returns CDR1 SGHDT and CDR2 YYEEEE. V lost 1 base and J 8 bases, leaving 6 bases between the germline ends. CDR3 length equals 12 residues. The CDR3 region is CASSLTGEKLFF. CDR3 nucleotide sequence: TGTGCCAGCAGCTTGACGGGGGAAAAACTGTTTTTT.

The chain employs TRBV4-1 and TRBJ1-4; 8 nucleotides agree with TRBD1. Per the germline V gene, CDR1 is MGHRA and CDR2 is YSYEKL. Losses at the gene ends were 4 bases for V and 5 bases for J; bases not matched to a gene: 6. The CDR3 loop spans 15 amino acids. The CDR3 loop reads CASSRYRGINEKLFF. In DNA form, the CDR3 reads TGCGCCAGCAGCCGGTACAGGGGGATCAATGAAAAACTGTTTTTT.

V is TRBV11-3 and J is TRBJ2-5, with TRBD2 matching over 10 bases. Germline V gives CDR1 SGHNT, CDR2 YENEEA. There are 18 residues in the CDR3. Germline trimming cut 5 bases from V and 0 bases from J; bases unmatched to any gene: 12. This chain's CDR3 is CASSPVWLAGAHQETQYF. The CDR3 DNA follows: TGTGCCAGCAGCCCCGTGTGGCTAGCGGGAGCTCACCAAGAGACCCAGTACTTC.

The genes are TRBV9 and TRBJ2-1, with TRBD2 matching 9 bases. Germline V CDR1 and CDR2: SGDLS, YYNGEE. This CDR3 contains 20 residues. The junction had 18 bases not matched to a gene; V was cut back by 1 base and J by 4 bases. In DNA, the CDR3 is TGTGCCAGCAGCGTAAAGGTCACTAGCGGGCCGGAGATAGTTTACAATGAGCAGTTCTTC. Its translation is CASSVKVTSGPEIVYNEQFF.